This TCR beta chain was profiled in a study of blood T cell repertoires in COVID-19. Looking at the study overall: Acute and convalescent COVID-19 specimens originated in the United States, Italy and Spain.

CDR3 length: 13 amino acids. The repertoire was sequenced with immunoSEQ multiplex PCR; TCRdb's copy has only in-frame clones and lacks some. The sample gives some 83,000 clones, roughly nine tenths of which show up once; about a sixth is in the top ten. This clonotype was obtained from a man older than 75 in a cohort sampled during active COVID-19. The chain couples TRBV21-1 to TRBJ2-7; TRBD1, the table's D call, was not compared with the DNA. TRBV21-1 is a pseudogene locus. The source material was peripheral blood. In nucleotides, the CDR3 is TGTGCCCGCCTCGCGGACAGGGGATACGAGCAGTACGTC. This codes for CARLADRGYEQYV.